The rows below give T cell receptor beta chains drawn from one sample of a study of neoadjuvant anti-PD-1 for oral cavity cancer. TCRdb's table, derived via immunoSEQ multiplex PCR, lists solely in-frame clones and lacks some. The table lists approximately 42,000 clones, 77% of them singletons, with more than 4.5% in the top ten. This specimen was PBMCs, taken after nivolumab (anti-PD-1) treatment. The receptor source for this set is a person aged 40 to 85 with oral cavity squamous cell carcinoma. The CDR3 runs from the conserved cysteine through the conserved F or W. Each record gives: CDR3 length, V gene, J gene, clone size, D gene, CDR3 protein, CDR3 DNA. A D gene is named only where the DNA matches it firmly. Not every row has a clone size; where given, it reads once, few, many or a size class.

15,TRBV9,TRBJ2-3,once,TRBD2,CASSAGTSGTDTQYF,TGTGCCAGCAGCGCGGGGACTAGCGGGACAGATACGCAGTATTTT
15,TRBV7-8,TRBJ2-7,few,-,CASRVGGTGAYEQYF,TGTGCCAGCAGGGTCGGAGGGACGGGCGCCTACGAGCAGTACTTC
15,TRBV27,TRBJ2-1,-,-,CASSAGLSSYNEQFF,TGTGCCAGCAGTGCGGGACTTAGCTCCTACAATGAGCAGTTCTTC
15,TRBV7-9,TRBJ1-2,-,-,CASSPQTPRVHGYTF,TGTGCCAGCAGCCCGCAAACCCCCAGGGTGCATGGCTACACCTTC
14,TRBV6-5,TRBJ1-2,-,-,CASSYSTQGNGYTF,TGTGCCAGCAGTTACTCGACGCAGGGAAATGGCTACACCTTC
14,TRBV4-1,TRBJ2-7,once,-,CASSQGGSSYEQYF,TGCGCCAGCAGCCAAGGAGGGAGCTCCTACGAGCAGTACTTC
14,TRBV6-4,TRBJ1-6,medium-sized,-,CASSRGGSRSPLHF,TGTGCCAGCAGCCGGGGAGGGTCCCGATCACCCCTCCACTTT
17,TRBV15,TRBJ1-4,few,-,CATSKQGHGRTNEKLFF,TGTGCCACCAGCAAACAGGGCCACGGGCGGACTAATGAAAAACTGTTTTTT
15,TRBV15,TRBJ1-6,few,TRBD1,CATRTGGSYNSPLHF,TGTGCCACCAGGACAGGGGGTTCCTATAATTCACCCCTCCACTTT
12,TRBV29-1,TRBJ1-2,-,-,CSAREGGYGYTF,TGCAGCGCTCGTGAGGGGGGGTATGGCTACACCTTC
16,TRBV6-6,TRBJ2-1,once,TRBD2,CASSSKSGSGANEQFF,TGTGCCAGCAGTTCCAAGAGCGGGAGTGGCGCCAATGAGCAGTTCTTC
14,TRBV19,TRBJ2-4,-,-,CASSSWTAKNIQYF,TGTGCCAGCTCATCGTGGACAGCTAAAAACATTCAGTACTTC
12,TRBV6-5,TRBJ2-7,-,-,CASSEDTAEQYF,TGTGCCAGCAGTGAAGACACAGCCGAGCAGTACTTC
14,TRBV4-2,TRBJ2-3,-,TRBD1,CASSPGQGVDTQYF,TGTGCCAGCAGCCCTGGACAGGGGGTAGATACGCAGTATTTT
11,TRBV27,TRBJ2-7,-,-,CASSSVREQYF,TGTGCCAGCAGTTCGGTTCGGGAGCAGTACTTC
15,TRBV27,TRBJ2-1,-,-,CASSLGVDSYNEQFF,TGTGCCAGCAGTCTGGGTGTAGACTCCTACAATGAGCAGTTCTTC
12,TRBV10-1,TRBJ2-2,-,-,CASAQNTGELFF,TGCGCCAGCGCCCAGAACACCGGGGAGCTGTTTTTT
15,TRBV13,TRBJ2-5,-,TRBD1,CASSPRQGWEETQYF,TGTGCCAGCAGCCCCAGACAGGGGTGGGAGGAGACCCAGTACTTC
13,TRBV2,TRBJ2-1,-,-,CASSESLWNEQFF,TGTGCCAGCAGTGAATCCCTCTGGAATGAGCAGTTCTTC
11,TRBV2,TRBJ2-5,-,-,CASSSPAPENF,TGTGCCAGCAGCTCTCCGGCCCCGGAGAACTTC
14,TRBV30,TRBJ1-5,many,TRBD1,CAWRRTGVTQPQHF,TGTGCCTGGAGGCGGACAGGGGTCACTCAGCCCCAGCATTTT
16,TRBV7-6,TRBJ2-1,-,TRBD2,CASSRTGTSGKAEQFF,TGTGCCAGCAGCAGAACCGGGACTAGCGGAAAAGCTGAGCAGTTCTTC
14,TRBV5-4,TRBJ2-4,-,TRBD1,CASSLQGAKNIQYF,TGTGCCAGCAGCCTACAGGGGGCCAAAAACATTCAGTACTTC
15,TRBV30,TRBJ1-5,-,TRBD1,CAWTKGTEGNQPQHF,TGTGCCTGGACCAAGGGGACAGAGGGTAATCAGCCCCAGCATTTT
15,TRBV29-1,TRBJ1-1,-,-,CSVGQSKGMNTEAFF,TGCAGCGTTGGACAGTCTAAGGGGATGAACACTGAAGCTTTCTTT
14,TRBV5-3,TRBJ1-1,-,-,CARSFRQMNTEAFF,TGTGCCAGAAGCTTCCGACAGATGAACACTGAAGCTTTCTTT
14,TRBV28,TRBJ1-2,-,TRBD1,CASSFGTANYGYTF,TGTGCCAGCAGTTTCGGGACAGCAAACTATGGCTACACCTTC
16,TRBV4-1,TRBJ2-3,-,-,CASSQGTGLSTDTQYF,TGCGCCAGCAGCCAAGGGACGGGACTCAGCACAGATACGCAGTATTTT
17,TRBV7-3,TRBJ2-3,-,TRBD2,CASSTGLAGVATDTQYF,TGTGCCAGCAGCACGGGACTAGCGGGAGTAGCCACAGATACGCAGTATTTT
14,TRBV9,TRBJ1-1,-,-,CASSVAPGNTEAFF,TGTGCCAGCAGCGTAGCACCTGGGAACACTGAAGCTTTCTTT
13,TRBV6-6,TRBJ1-2,-,TRBD1,CASSYAQGIGYTF,TGTGCCAGCAGTTACGCACAGGGGATAGGCTACACCTTC
17,TRBV27,TRBJ2-1,-,TRBD2,CASWTSGRVSSYNEQFF,TGTGCCAGTTGGACTAGCGGGAGGGTCAGCTCCTACAATGAGCAGTTCTTC
15,TRBV19,TRBJ1-6,-,-,CASSIDLGANSPLHF,TGTGCCAGTAGTATAGATCTCGGGGCTAATTCACCCCTCCACTTT
16,TRBV27,TRBJ1-2,once,-,CASSLGGPPLGYGYTF,TGTGCCAGCAGTTTAGGCGGGCCTCCGTTAGGGTATGGCTACACCTTC
13,TRBV7-9,TRBJ1-5,-,-,CASSPLTNQPQHF,TGTGCCAGCAGCCCCTTAACCAATCAGCCCCAGCATTTT
15,TRBV5-1,TRBJ1-6,-,-,CASSQDSSYNSPLHF,TGCGCCAGCAGCCAAGACAGCTCCTATAATTCACCCCTCCACTTT
15,TRBV27,TRBJ1-2,few,TRBD1,CASSLSGTANYGYTF,TGTGCCAGCAGTTTATCGGGGACAGCCAACTATGGCTACACCTTC
14,TRBV5-5,TRBJ2-3,-,-,CASSLGHTTDTQYF,TGTGCCAGCAGCTTGGGTCACACCACAGATACGCAGTATTTT
14,TRBV5-4,TRBJ1-4,once,-,CASSLARSNEKLFF,TGTGCCAGCAGCCTGGCGCGGTCTAATGAAAAACTGTTTTTT
18,TRBV18,TRBJ1-2,few,TRBD1,CASSPDPTAGTGQGGYTF,TGTGCCAGCTCACCCGACCCCACTGCCGGGACAGGGCAAGGTGGCTACACCTTC
13,TRBV27,TRBJ2-1,-,TRBD2,CASRRLADNEQFF,TGTGCCAGCAGACGACTAGCGGACAATGAGCAGTTCTTC
13,TRBV7-3,TRBJ2-3,-,-,CASSFGEVDTQYF,TGTGCCAGCAGCTTTGGTGAGGTAGATACGCAGTATTTT
11,TRBV29-1,TRBJ1-2,-,-,CSISNLGGYTF,TGCAGCATATCCAATCTGGGAGGCTACACCTTC
15,TRBV28,TRBJ2-1,-,-,CASSFGLADYNEQFF,TGTGCCAGCAGTTTCGGGTTAGCGGACTACAATGAGCAGTTCTTC
15,TRBV6-4,TRBJ2-1,-,-,CASKADLSSYNEQFF,TGTGCCAGCAAGGCCGACTTGTCCTCCTACAATGAGCAGTTCTTC
14,TRBV11-3,TRBJ2-7,-,-,CASSLNNGLGEQYF,TGTGCCAGCAGCTTAAACAACGGGCTAGGGGAGCAGTACTTC
15,TRBV5-4,TRBJ2-7,few,-,CASSLEGLDTYEQYF,TGTGCCAGCAGCTTGGAAGGACTGGATACCTACGAGCAGTACTTC
15,TRBV10-3,TRBJ1-6,-,-,CAISESTAGNSPLHF,TGTGCCATCAGTGAGTCGACAGCCGGTAATTCACCCCTCCACTTT
17,TRBV10-3,TRBJ2-7,-,TRBD2,CAISGLLTSGRVHEQYF,TGTGCCATCAGTGGCCTCCTAACTAGCGGGAGGGTCCACGAGCAGTACTTC
13,TRBV19,TRBJ2-5,-,-,CASSRAGGETQYF,TGTGCCAGTAGCAGGGCCGGAGGAGAGACCCAGTACTTC
14,TRBV7-9,TRBJ2-7,-,-,CASSPGALSYEQYF,TGTGCCAGCAGCCCCGGGGCTCTTAGCTACGAGCAGTACTTC
17,TRBV7-6,TRBJ2-2,once,TRBD2,CASSSWGGRADTGELFF,TGTGCCAGCAGCTCCTGGGGAGGGAGGGCGGACACCGGGGAGCTGTTTTTT